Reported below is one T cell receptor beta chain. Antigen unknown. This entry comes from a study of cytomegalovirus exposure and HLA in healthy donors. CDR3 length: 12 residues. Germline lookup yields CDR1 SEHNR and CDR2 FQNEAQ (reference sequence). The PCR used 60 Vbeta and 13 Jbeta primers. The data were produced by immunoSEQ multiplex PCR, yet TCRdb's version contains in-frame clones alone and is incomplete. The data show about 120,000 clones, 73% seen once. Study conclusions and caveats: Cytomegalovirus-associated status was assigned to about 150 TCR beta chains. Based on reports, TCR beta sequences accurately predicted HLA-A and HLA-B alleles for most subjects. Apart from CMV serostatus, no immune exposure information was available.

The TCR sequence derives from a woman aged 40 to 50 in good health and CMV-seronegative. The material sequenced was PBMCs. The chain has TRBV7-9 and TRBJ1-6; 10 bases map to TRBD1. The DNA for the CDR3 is TGTAGTACGGGACAGGGGAATTCACCCCTCCACTTT. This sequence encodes CSTGQGNSPLHF.